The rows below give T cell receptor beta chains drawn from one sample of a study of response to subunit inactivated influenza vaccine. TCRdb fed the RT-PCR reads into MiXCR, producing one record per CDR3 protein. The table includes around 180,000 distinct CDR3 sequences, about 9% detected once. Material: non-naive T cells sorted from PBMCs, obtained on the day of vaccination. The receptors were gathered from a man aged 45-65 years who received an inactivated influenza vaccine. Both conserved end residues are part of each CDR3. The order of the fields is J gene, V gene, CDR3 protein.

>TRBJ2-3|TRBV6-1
CASSPYLVSGRNTDTQYF
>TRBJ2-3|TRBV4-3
CASSRTSGLAGRLSADTQYF
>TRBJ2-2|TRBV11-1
CASSLGDFAGVDTGELFF
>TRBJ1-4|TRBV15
CATSRDRGLRYNEKLFF
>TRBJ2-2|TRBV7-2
CASSLAGGVGTGELFF
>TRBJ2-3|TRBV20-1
CSAPLRVSTDTQYF
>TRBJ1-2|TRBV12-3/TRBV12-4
CSSSLETGTYGYTF
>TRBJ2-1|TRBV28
CASSPTSGRTPWNEQFF
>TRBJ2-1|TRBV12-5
CASGLVAGAPYNEQFF
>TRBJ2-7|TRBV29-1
CSVETGRSALLEQYF
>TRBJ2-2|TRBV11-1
CASSLAPQYRPFYNPGELFF
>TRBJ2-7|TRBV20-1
CSARNTVGEQYF
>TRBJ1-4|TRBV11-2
CASSQGIGEKLFF
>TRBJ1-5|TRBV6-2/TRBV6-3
CASIDTGASQPQHF
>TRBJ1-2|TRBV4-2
CASSHGQRTGKRSYTF
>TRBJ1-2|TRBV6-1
CASSEATGGNGYTF
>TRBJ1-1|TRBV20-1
CSVRTVEAFF
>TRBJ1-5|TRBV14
CASSADQPQHF
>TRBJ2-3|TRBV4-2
CASSQNTPGGTDTQYF
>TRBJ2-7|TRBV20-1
CSASITGAYEQYF
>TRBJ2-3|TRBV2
CASSRTGSVGDTQYF
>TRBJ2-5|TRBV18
CASSPGTGGYETQYF
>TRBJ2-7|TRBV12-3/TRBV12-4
CASSLHNYEQYF
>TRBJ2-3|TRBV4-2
CASSQGKRAGADTQYF
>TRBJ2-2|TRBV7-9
CASSFTQGLGTGELFF
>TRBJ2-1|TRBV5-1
CASSAIGTGNEQFF
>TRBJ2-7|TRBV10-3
CAISGTGGSASEQYF
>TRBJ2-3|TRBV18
CASSPPTRGGLADTQYF
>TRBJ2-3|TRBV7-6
CASSRIITDTQYF
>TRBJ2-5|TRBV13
CASSSERGAGGQETQYF
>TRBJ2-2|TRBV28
CASSLGLAGVPNTGELFF